This entry is about one TCR beta chain. These data originate in a study of blood T cell repertoires in COVID-19. For the study at large: COVID-19 samples from acute and convalescent phases originated in the United States, Italy and Spain. In each case, the material was cDNA or gDNA derived from T cells, B-cell-depleted T cells, or PBMCs.

Original data processing: Estimates of nucleated cell counts were drawn from the amplification of reference gene primers. Measured with immunoSEQ multiplex PCR; TCRdb has only the in-frame clones, and not every one. V, J and clone size reflect that table, while D and trimming were determined from the DNA. The sample contains some 93,000 clones, roughly 86% of which appear only once. The receptor comes from a middle-aged man with acute or convalescent COVID-19. The material sequenced was peripheral blood.

CDR3 loop: CASSPRTDSGNTIYF. The CDR3 DNA follows: TGTGCCAGCAGCCCTAGGACAGACTCTGGAAACACCATATATTTT. This chain uses TRBV9 with TRBJ1-3; D perhaps matches TRBD1 (6 bases). Germline V gene lookup returns CDR1 SGDLS and CDR2 YYNGEE. The CDR3 extends over 15 amino acids. V was shortened by 4 bases and J by 0 bases, with 11 bases between the two germline ends.